This T cell receptor (beta chain) was identified during a study of blood T cell repertoires in COVID-19. Across the study: Cohort 3 donors counted as recovered after two negative PCRs, clearance, or resolved symptoms. Samples came from the United States, Italy and Spain, spanning acute and convalescent COVID-19.

Some clones are missing from TCRdb's copy, which holds only in-frame ones; the method was immunoSEQ multiplex PCR. The sample yields a few hundred thousand clones, around 86% seen once. Study members were between about 18 and 95 years old and lived in 20 to 25 US regions. Clinical histories supplied by participants themselves formed the basis of cohort assignment. The receptor was derived from a man aged 25-40 years in a cohort exposed to, infected with or recovered from COVID-19 (not recorded which). The sample consisted of PBMCs or T cells enriched from blood (not recorded which).

For the CDR3, the DNA is TGTGCCACCAGCAGAGATGTGGAGATTCAGTACTTC. Translation: CATSRDVEIQYF. V is TRBV15 and J is TRBJ2-4; the D is unclear. The V gene's germline CDR1 is LNHNV and CDR2 YYDKDF (reference sequence). The CDR3 is 12 amino acids. V was shortened by 0 bases and J by 10 bases, with 7 bases between the two germline ends.